The 21 T cell receptor beta chains listed next were all sequenced from one sample in a study of T cells in Graves' hyperthyroidism and ophthalmopathy. RNA transcripts gave rise to amplified TCR beta CDR3 regions. Using the HTBI primer set, a first-round RT-PCR was run on the TCR CDR3. TCRdb reanalysed the multiplex PCR reads using MiXCR and keeps one entry per CDR3 protein. The sample shows under 350,000 distinct CDR3 sequences, over 15% of them seen only once. Sequencing was performed on blood. These receptors all stem from a woman in her forties or fifties with Graves' hyperthyroidism.

This clonotype was recorded once. The CDR3 is CASSLGGASLTGELFF. The CDR3 DNA sequence: TGTGCCAGCAGCTTAGGGGGGGCAAGCCTCACCGGGGAGCTGTTTTTT. The chain couples TRBV7-8 to TRBJ2-2; D tentatively reads TRBD1 or TRBD2 (6 bases each). CDR3 length: 16 residues. Germline CDR1 is SGHVS and CDR2 is FQNEAQ. Trimming cost V 1 base and J 4 bases, with 13 bases left between them.

This clonotype has more than one count but fewer than ten. The chain combines TRBV6-1 with TRBJ2-7; the D gene is possibly TRBD1 (6 bases). Germline V gene sequence: CDR1 MNHNS, CDR2 SASEGT. This CDR3 is 13 amino acids long. The V end was cut by 6 bases, the J end by 4 bases, with 13 bases between. This CDR3 is CASSRDMMYEQYV. In DNA, the CDR3 is TGTGCCAGCAGCCGGGACATGATGTACGAGCAGTACGTC.

The rearrangement uses TRBV2 and TRBJ1-2; D is ambiguous. This CDR3 comprises 13 residues. CDR1 is SNHLY, CDR2 FYNNEI, per germline. V was trimmed by 3 bases and J by 8 bases, leaving 13 bases between them. CDR3 sequence reads: CASSDGFEYGYTF. The CDR3 nucleotides are TGTGCCAGCAGTGATGGATTTGAGTACGGCTACACCTTC.

In its sample, this clonotype was seen many times. This chain connects TRBV24-1 to TRBJ2-3; D is possibly TRBD1 (6 bases). This CDR3 spans 16 amino acids. Germline V lookup: CDR1 KGHDR, CDR2 SFDVKD. Trimming stripped 4 bases from V and 2 bases from J, with 15 bases between. CDR3: CATSDPSGHNTDTQYF. In DNA, the CDR3 is TGTGCCACCAGTGACCCCTCGGGACACAACACAGATACGCAGTATTTT.

On this clonotype: Just one base apart from a much larger clone, this may be a read error. The J gene is TRBJ1-1, the V gene TRBV12-3 or TRBV12-4; TRBD1 is a possible D gene (5 bases). The CDR3 runs to 14 residues. The CDR3 is CASSFDRPNAEAFF. The CDR3 nucleotides read TGTGCCAGCAGTTTTGACAGACCGAACGCTGAAGCTTTCTTT.

In its sample, this clonotype was seen a few times. The J gene is TRBJ1-4, the V gene TRBV5-1; 7 nucleotides match TRBD1. This CDR3 has 13 residues. Germline-derived CDR1 and CDR2 are SGHRS and YFSETQ. The junction had 8 bases not matched to a gene; V was cut back by 7 bases and J by 8 bases. CDR3 amino acids: CASGDSLGEKLFF. CDR3 DNA sequence: TGCGCCAGCGGGGACAGCCTGGGGGAAAAACTGTTTTTT. Using reference TRBV5-1 and TRBJ1-4 for the parts outside the CDR3, the full variable domain is KAGVTQTPRYLIKTRGQQVTLSCSPISGHRSVSWYQQTPGQGLQFLFEYFSETQRNKGNFPGRFSGRQFSNSRSEMNVSTLELGDSALYLCASGDSLGEKLFFGSGTQLSVL.

V and J are TRBV13 and TRBJ2-1, with a weak D call TRBD2 (6 bases). CDR1 is PRHDT, CDR2 FYEKMQ, per germline (reference sequence). The CDR3 is 16 residues long. V shed 6 bases and J shed 5 bases, with 20 bases lying between them. The CDR3 nucleotides read TGTGCCAGCAGGCCTGTTGGAGGGAACCCGAACAATGAGCAGTTCTTC. This sequence encodes CASRPVGGNPNNEQFF.

This sequence joins TRBV27 and TRBJ2-1; 7 bases agree with TRBD2. The CDR3 consists of 15 residues. J gave up 4 bases and V 3 bases, and 6 bases lay outside the gene matches. Germline lookup yields CDR1 MNHEY and CDR2 SMNVEV (reference sequence). CDR3 nucleotide sequence: TGTGCCAGCAGTTTCGCGGGAGCTCGGTACAATGAGCAGTTCTTC. This codes for CASSFAGARYNEQFF.

This clonotype was found many times. CDR3: CASSLGRAGAVFQTDTQYF. DNA of the CDR3: TGTGCCAGCAGTTTAGGCCGAGCGGGAGCGGTGTTTCAGACAGATACGCAGTATTTT. The V gene is TRBV27, the J gene TRBJ2-3; TRBD2 matches 8 bases. Trimming took 2 bases from V and 3 from J; bases not matched to a gene: 16. The germline V gene encodes CDR1 MNHEY and CDR2 SMNVEV (reference sequence). The length of the CDR3 is 19 residues.

This chain links TRBV11-2 with TRBJ2-1; D is unclear. V was pared by 1 base and J by 5 bases, with 12 bases between. Looked up from germline, CDR1 is SGHAT and CDR2 is FQNNGV. This CDR3 contains 15 residues. CDR3 sequence reads: CASSLAQIGNNEQFF. DNA for the CDR3: TGTGCCAGCAGCTTAGCCCAGATTGGGAACAATGAGCAGTTCTTC.

This clonotype was found a few times. This chain joins TRBV6-1 and TRBJ2-1; D might be TRBD1 (6 bases). V lost 5 bases, J lost 9 bases, and 14 bases lay in between. The length of the CDR3 is 13 residues. Germline V CDR1 and CDR2: MNHNS, SASEGT. The CDR3 DNA reads as TGTGCCAGCAGTCCCGAGGGACAACGTGAGCAGTTCTTC. It is translated as CASSPEGQREQFF.

In this sample, this clonotype turned up many times. The rearrangement links TRBV11-2 to TRBJ2-3; either TRBD1 or TRBD2 may fit D (6 bases each). The V gene's germline CDR1 is SGHAT and CDR2 FQNNGV. This CDR3 is 15 amino acids long. V gave up 3 bases and J gave up 3 bases, with 13 bases separating them. The CDR3 region has the DNA TGTGCCAGCAGCTTGGAGGGGGGTGGTACAGATACGCAGTATTTT. Translated: CASSLEGGGTDTQYF.

The sample holds a few counts of this clonotype. This chain connects TRBV9 to TRBJ1-1, with no clear D. The CDR3 length is 14 residues. Per germline, CDR1 SGDLS and CDR2 YYNGEE. V was clipped by 3 bases and J by 0 bases, with 9 bases between them. CDR3 DNA: TGTGCCAGCAGCGCGGGAGGGTTGAACACTGAAGCTTTCTTT. Its protein product is CASSAGGLNTEAFF.

This clonotype occurred many times. The chain couples TRBV11-1 to TRBJ1-2, with D possibly being TRBD1 (5 bases). The CDR3 has 13 amino acids. From germline, CDR1 is SGHAT and CDR2 FQDESV (reference sequence). Deletions cut 5 bases from V and 2 bases from J, with 9 bases between. CDR3 amino acids: CASSAGLNYGYTF. The CDR3, as DNA: TGTGCCAGCAGCGCGGGACTGAACTATGGCTACACCTTC.

This clonotype was detected only a few times. This chain connects TRBV12-3 or TRBV12-4 to TRBJ2-3, with 12 bases that match TRBD2. The CDR3 spans 17 residues. The J segment lost 4 bases and the V segment lost 5 bases, leaving 10 bases of the junction unmatched. CDR3 loop: CASSPILASGGADTQYF. The CDR3 DNA is TGTGCCAGCAGTCCGATCCTTGCTAGCGGGGGGGCAGATACGCAGTATTTT.

The chain joins TRBV20-1 to TRBJ2-7; TRBD1 agrees at 9 bases. The CDR3 consists of 15 residues. Germline CDR1 is DFQATT and CDR2 is SNEGSKA (reference sequence). V was clipped by 6 bases and J by 3 bases; unmatched bases: 12. The CDR3 region has the DNA TGCAGTGCGACTTCAAGGGACAGGGCAAGCTACGAGCAGTACTTC. Translating gives CSATSRDRASYEQYF.

The chain has TRBV5-1 and TRBJ2-1, with D perhaps TRBD1 (5 bases). The DNA end lines up better with TRBJ2-7; the J call may be wrong. In germline, CDR1 is SGHRS, CDR2 YFSETQ. The CDR3 runs to 15 residues. Written as DNA, the CDR3 is TGCGCCAGCAGCTTGGAACAGGCGTCCTACAATGAGCAGTACTTC. Its translation: CASSLEQASYNEQYF.

This clonotype was picked up many times. This sequence joins TRBV12-3 or TRBV12-4 and TRBJ1-2; D is unclear. V dropped 6 bases and J dropped 5 bases, with 13 bases sitting between them. The CDR3 is made up of 13 amino acids. The CDR3 loop is CASSQMAGYGYTF. Written as DNA, the CDR3 is TGTGCCAGCAGCCAGATGGCCGGGTATGGCTACACCTTC.

This clonotype came up many times. CDR3 region: CASSFQGKGTEQYF. The CDR3 DNA reads TGTGCCAGCAGTTTCCAGGGCAAGGGAACCGAGCAGTACTTC. The chain has TRBV28 and TRBJ2-7, with D maybe TRBD1 (5 bases). Germline V gene lookup returns CDR1 MDHEN and CDR2 SYDVKM. V lost 3 bases and J 6 bases, leaving 15 bases between the germline ends. The CDR3 loop spans 14 amino acids.

The sample holds a few counts of this clonotype. CDR3 DNA: TGTGCCAGCAGCTCGCTAGCGGGAGCGAACGGGGAGCTGTTTTTT. It translates to CASSSLAGANGELFF. This sequence joins TRBV11-2 and TRBJ2-2; 10 bases agree with TRBD2. Losses at the gene ends were 4 bases for V and 7 bases for J; bases not matched to a gene: 6. CDR1 is SGHAT, CDR2 FQNNGV, per germline. The CDR3 length is 15 residues.

This clonotype was seen a few times. The chain has TRBV7-9 and TRBJ1-3; possibly TRBD1 for D (5 bases). V gave up 5 bases and J gave up 2 bases, with 10 bases separating them. There are 14 residues in the CDR3. Germline values: CDR1 SEHNR, CDR2 FQNEAQ (reference sequence). CDR3 coding DNA: TGTGCCAGCAGCGTGGGACTCACTGGAAACACCATATATTTT. Its protein is CASSVGLTGNTIYF. Full variable domain (remainder filled in from reference TRBV7-9 and TRBJ1-3): DTGVSQNPRHKITKRGQNVTFRCDPISEHNRLYWYRQTLGQGPEFLTYFQNEAQLEKSRLLSDRFSAERPKGSFSTLEIQRTEQGDSAMYLCASSVGLTGNTIYFGEGSWLTVV.